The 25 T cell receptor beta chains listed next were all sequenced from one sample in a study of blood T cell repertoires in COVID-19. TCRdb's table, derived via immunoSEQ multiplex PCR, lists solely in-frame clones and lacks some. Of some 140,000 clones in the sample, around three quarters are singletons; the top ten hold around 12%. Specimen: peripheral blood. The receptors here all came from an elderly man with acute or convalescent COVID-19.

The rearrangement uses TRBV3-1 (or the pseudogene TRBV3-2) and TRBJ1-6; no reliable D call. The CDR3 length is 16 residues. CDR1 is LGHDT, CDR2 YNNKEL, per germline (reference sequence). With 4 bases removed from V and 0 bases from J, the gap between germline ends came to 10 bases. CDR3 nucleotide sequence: TGTGCCAGCAGCCCTTCCTTCAGCTCCTATAATTCACCCCTCCACTTT. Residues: CASSPSFSSYNSPLHF.

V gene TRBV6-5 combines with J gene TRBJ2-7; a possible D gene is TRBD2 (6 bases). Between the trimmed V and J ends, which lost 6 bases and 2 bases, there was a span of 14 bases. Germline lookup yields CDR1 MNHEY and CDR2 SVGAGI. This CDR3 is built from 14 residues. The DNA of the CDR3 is TGTGCCAGCAGCTATGGCGCGGGGACCTACGAGCAGTACTTC. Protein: CASSYGAGTYEQYF.

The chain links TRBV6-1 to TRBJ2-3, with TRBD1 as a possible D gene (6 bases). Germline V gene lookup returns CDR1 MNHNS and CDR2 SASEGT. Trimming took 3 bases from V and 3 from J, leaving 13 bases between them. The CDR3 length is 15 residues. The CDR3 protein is CASSDRGGWTDTQYF. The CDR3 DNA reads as TGTGCCAGCAGTGACAGGGGTGGTTGGACAGATACGCAGTATTTT.

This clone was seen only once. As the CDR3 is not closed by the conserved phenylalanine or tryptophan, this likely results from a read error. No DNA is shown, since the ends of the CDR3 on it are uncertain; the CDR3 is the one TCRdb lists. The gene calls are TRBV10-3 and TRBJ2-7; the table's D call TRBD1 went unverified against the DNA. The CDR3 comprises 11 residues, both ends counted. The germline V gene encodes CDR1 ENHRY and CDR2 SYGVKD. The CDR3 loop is CAISDGQEGLS.

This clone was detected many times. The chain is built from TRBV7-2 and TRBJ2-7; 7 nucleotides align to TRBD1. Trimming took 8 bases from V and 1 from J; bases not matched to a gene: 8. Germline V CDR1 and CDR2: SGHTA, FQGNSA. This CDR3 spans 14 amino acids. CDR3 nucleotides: TGTGCCAGCGATGAGGGGGCCTGGTCCTACGAGCAGTACTTC. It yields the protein CASDEGAWSYEQYF.

The CDR3: CASSQDKGVNRELFF. In DNA form, the CDR3 reads TGTGCCAGCAGCCAAGATAAGGGGGTAAATCGGGAGCTGTTTTTT. The chain employs TRBV4-2 and TRBJ2-2; D possibly corresponds to TRBD1 (6 bases). The V end was cut by 0 bases, the J end by 9 bases, with 14 bases between. CDR1 LGHNA and CDR2 YNFKEQ come from the germline V gene. This CDR3 spans 15 amino acids.

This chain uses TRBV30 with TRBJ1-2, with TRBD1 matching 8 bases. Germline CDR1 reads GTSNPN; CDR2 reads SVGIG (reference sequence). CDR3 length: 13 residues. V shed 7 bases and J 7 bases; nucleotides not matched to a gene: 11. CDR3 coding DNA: TGTGCCTCCCTAGCTTGGGACAGGACTGGCTACACCTTC. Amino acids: CASLAWDRTGYTF.

CDR3 coding DNA: TGTGCCAGCAGCTTAGCAGGGGGAGCTAACTATGGCTACACCTTC. This gives the protein CASSLAGGANYGYTF. This sequence joins TRBV11-2 and TRBJ1-2; 7 bases line up with TRBD1. V lost 1 base, J lost 0 bases, and 2 bases stayed unmatched. The CDR3 sequence is 15 residues long. Germline CDR1 and CDR2: SGHAT and FQNNGV.

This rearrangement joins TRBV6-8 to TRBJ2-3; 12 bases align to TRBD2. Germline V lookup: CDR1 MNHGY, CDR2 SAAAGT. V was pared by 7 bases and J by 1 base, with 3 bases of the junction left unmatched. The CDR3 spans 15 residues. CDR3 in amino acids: CASTSSGGGTDTQYF. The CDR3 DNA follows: TGTGCCAGCACCTCTAGCGGGGGGGGCACAGATACGCAGTATTTT.

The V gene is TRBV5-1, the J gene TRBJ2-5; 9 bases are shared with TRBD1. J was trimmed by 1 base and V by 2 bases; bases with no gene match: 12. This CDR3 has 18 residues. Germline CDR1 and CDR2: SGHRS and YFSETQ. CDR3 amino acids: CASSFGQGPSGGQETQYF. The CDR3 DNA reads TGCGCCAGCAGCTTCGGACAGGGGCCCTCGGGTGGCCAAGAGACCCAGTACTTC.

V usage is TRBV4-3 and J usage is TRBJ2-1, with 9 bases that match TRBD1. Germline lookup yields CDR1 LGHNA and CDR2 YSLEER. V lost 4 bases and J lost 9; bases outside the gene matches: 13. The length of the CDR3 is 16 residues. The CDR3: CASSRGPGQGMGEQFF. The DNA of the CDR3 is TGCGCCAGCAGCCGCGGACCGGGACAGGGTATGGGTGAGCAGTTCTTC.

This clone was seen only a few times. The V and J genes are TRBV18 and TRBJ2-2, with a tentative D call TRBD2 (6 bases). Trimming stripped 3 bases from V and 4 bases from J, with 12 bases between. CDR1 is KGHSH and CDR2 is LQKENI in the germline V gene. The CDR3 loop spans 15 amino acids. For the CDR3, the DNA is TGTGCCAGCTCACCGACGGAGGGATCCACCGGGGAGCTGTTTTTT. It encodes CASSPTEGSTGELFF.

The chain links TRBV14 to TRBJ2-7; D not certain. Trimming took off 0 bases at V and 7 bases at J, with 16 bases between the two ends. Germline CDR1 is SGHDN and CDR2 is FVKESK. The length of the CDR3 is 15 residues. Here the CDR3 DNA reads TGTGCCAGCAGCCAAGATTGGCAGGTACGTGAGGAGCAGTACTTC. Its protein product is CASSQDWQVREEQYF.

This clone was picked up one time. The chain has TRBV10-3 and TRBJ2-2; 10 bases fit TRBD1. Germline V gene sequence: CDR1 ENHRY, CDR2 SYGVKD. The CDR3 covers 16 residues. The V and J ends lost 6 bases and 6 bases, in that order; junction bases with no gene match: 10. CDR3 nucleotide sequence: TGTGCCATCAGGGGGACCGGGACAGGGGCCCCCGGGGAGCTGTTTTTT. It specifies CAIRGTGTGAPGELFF.

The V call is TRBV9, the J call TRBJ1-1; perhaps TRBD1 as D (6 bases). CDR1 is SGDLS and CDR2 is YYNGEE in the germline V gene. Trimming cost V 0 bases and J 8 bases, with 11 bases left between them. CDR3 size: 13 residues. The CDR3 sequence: CASSVGADREAFF. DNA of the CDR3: TGTGCCAGCAGCGTAGGAGCTGACAGGGAAGCTTTCTTT.

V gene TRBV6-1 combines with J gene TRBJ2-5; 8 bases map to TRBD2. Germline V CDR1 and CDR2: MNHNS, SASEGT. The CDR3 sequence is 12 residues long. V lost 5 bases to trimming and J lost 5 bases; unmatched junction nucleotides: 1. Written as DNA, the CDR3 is TGTGCCAGCAGTAGCGGGGGCGAGACCCAGTACTTC. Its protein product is CASSSGGETQYF.

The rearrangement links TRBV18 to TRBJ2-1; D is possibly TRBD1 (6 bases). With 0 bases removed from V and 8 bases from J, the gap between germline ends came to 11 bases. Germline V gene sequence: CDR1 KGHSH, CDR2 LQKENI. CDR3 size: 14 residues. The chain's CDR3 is CASSPPSGAYEQFF. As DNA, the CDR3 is TGTGCCAGCTCACCACCGTCAGGGGCCTATGAGCAGTTCTTC.

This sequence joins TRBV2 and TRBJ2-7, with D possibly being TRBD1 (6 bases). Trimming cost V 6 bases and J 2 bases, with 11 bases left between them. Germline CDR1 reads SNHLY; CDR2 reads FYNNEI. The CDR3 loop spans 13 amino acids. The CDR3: CASRRQETYEQYF. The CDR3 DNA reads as TGTGCCAGCAGGCGACAGGAGACCTACGAGCAGTACTTC.

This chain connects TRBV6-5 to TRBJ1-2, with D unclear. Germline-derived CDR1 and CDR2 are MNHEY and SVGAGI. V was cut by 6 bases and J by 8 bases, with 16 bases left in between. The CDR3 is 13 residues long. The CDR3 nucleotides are TGTGCCAGCAGGCAGCCGGGTATAGGCGGCTACACCTTC. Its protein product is CASRQPGIGGYTF.

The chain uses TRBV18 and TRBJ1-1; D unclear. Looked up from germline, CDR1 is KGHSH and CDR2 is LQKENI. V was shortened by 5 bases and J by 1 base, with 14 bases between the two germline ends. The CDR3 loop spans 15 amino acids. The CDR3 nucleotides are TGTGCCAGCTCAGCGACTATGGACCCGAACACTGAAGCTTTCTTT. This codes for CASSATMDPNTEAFF.

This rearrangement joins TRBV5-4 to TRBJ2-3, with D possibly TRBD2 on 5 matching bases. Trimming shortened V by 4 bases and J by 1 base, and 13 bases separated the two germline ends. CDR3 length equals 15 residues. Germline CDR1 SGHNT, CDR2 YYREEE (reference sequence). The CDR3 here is CASSPGGKGTDTQYF. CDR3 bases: TGTGCCAGCAGCCCTGGAGGAAAGGGCACAGATACGCAGTATTTT.

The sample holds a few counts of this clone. In nucleotides, the CDR3 is TGTGCCAGCAGCAGCACAGGGTATGAAGCTTTCTTT. Its protein is CASSSTGYEAFF. The V and J genes are TRBV12-3 or TRBV12-4 and TRBJ1-1; a possible D gene is TRBD1 (6 bases). The CDR3 consists of 12 residues. V lost 6 bases and J lost 7, with 12 bases in between.

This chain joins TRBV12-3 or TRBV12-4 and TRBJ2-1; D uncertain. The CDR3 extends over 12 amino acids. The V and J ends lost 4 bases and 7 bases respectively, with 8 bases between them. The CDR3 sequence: CASSSPGNEQFF. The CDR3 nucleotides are TGTGCCAGCAGTTCCCCGGGTAATGAGCAGTTCTTC.

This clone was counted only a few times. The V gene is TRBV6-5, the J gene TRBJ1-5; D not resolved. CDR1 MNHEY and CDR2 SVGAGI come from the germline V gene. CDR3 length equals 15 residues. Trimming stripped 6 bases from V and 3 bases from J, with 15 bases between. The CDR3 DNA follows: TGTGCCAGCAGCCCCGGGTCCAAAGCCAATCAGCCCCAGCATTTT. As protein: CASSPGSKANQPQHF.

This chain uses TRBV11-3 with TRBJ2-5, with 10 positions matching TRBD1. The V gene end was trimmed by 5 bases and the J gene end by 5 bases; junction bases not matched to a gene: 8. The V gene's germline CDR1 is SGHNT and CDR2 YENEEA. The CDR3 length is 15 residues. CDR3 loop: CASSNGQGDRETQYF. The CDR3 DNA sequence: TGTGCCAGCAGCAACGGACAGGGGGATAGGGAGACCCAGTACTTC.